This T cell receptor beta chain stems from a study of blood T cells in healthy people across ages. Study results and caveats: Older individuals had lower TCR beta diversity per million T cells (the decline was roughly linear).

Of note for this clonotype: Its antigen remains unknown.

With a J-beta primer mix and a sample-barcoded 5' primer, a second PCR ran roughly 7 to 11 cycles. TCRdb recomputed calls from the 5' RACE reads with MiXCR, one row per CDR3 protein. This sample has some 1,800,000 distinct CDR3 sequences, with around 40% found just once. Sequenced sample: blood. This sequence originates from a human donor in good health.

The CDR3 DNA sequence: TGTGCCAGCAGCGTCCGTGAGGCCAACGTCCTGACTTTC. This encodes CASSVREANVLTF. The rearrangement links TRBV7-9 to TRBJ2-6; D not certain. V was trimmed by 5 bases and J by 6 bases, leaving 8 bases between them. Germline V gene lookup returns CDR1 SEHNR and CDR2 FQNEAQ (reference sequence). The CDR3 runs 13 residues. Full variable domain (outside the CDR3, taken from reference TRBV7-9 and TRBJ2-6): DTGVSQNPRHKITKRGQNVTFRCDPISEHNRLYWYRQTLGQGPEFLTYFQNEAQLEKSRLLSDRFSAERPKGSFSTLEIQRTEQGDSAMYLCASSVREANVLTFGAGSRLTVL.